One and the same sample provided the 31 T cell receptor beta chains below, sequenced in a study of blood T cell repertoires in COVID-19. Data came from immunoSEQ multiplex PCR; TCRdb stores just in-frame clones and leaves some out. The table includes approximately 150,000 clones, approximately 84% detected once. The sequenced sample consisted of peripheral blood. The origin of the receptors is a woman between 45 and 65 years old with COVID-19, enrolled during active disease.

This chain links TRBV30 with TRBJ1-5, with 7 nucleotides matching TRBD1. The CDR3 is 13 residues long. CDR1 and CDR2 from the germline V gene are GTSNPN and SVGIG (reference sequence). V shed 2 bases and J 7 bases; nucleotides not matched to a gene: 5. DNA of the CDR3: TGTGCCTGGAGTTTGACAGGGAGCCAGCCCCAGCATTTT. This sequence encodes CAWSLTGSQPQHF.

The chain employs TRBV2 and TRBJ1-6; TRBD1 matches at 12 bases. Germline-derived CDR1 and CDR2 are SNHLY and FYNNEI. The length of the CDR3 is 15 residues. Trimming cost V 6 bases and J 9 bases; bases outside gene matches: 6. The CDR3 coding sequence is TGTGCCAGCAGGTTAGGGACAGGGGGCGGTTCACCCCTCCACTTT. It codes for CASRLGTGGGSPLHF.

The chain carries TRBV6-6 and TRBJ1-4; maybe TRBD1 (5 bases). CDR1 and CDR2 from the germline V gene are MNHNY and SVGAGI (reference sequence). There are 15 residues in the CDR3. Trimming left V 8 bases short and J 2 bases short, with 15 bases between. The CDR3 reads CASANTRATNEKLFF. DNA for the CDR3: TGTGCCAGCGCCAATACCAGGGCGACTAATGAAAAACTGTTTTTT.

V and J are TRBV7-9 and TRBJ1-5; 10 bases are shared with TRBD1. V shed 4 bases and J 3 bases; nucleotides not matched to a gene: 12. This CDR3 is 18 amino acids long. Germline V gene sequence: CDR1 SEHNR, CDR2 FQNEAQ (reference sequence). CDR3 amino acids: CASSSSGTGDRDNQPQHF. For the CDR3, the DNA is TGTGCCAGCAGCTCTTCCGGGACAGGGGACCGGGACAATCAGCCCCAGCATTTT.

The CDR3 sequence is CASSFTGEGVTGELFF. Written as DNA, the CDR3 is TGCGCCAGCAGCTTTACAGGGGAAGGGGTAACCGGGGAGCTGTTTTTT. This chain uses TRBV5-1 with TRBJ2-2; TRBD1 matches at 7 bases. This CDR3 region has 16 residues. With V trimmed by 2 bases and J by 5 bases, 9 bases remained unmatched. Germline-derived CDR1 and CDR2 are SGHRS and YFSETQ.

V is TRBV5-5 and J is TRBJ1-1; D remains unclear. Looked up from germline, CDR1 is SGHKS and CDR2 is YYEKEE (reference sequence). This CDR3 is built from 13 residues. V gave up 5 bases and J gave up 3 bases, with 11 bases separating them. The CDR3, as DNA: TGTGCCAGCAGTAATAGCGGGGACACTGAAGCTTTCTTT. As protein: CASSNSGDTEAFF.

V gene TRBV10-1 combines with J gene TRBJ2-1; 15 nucleotides agree with TRBD2. The J segment lost 10 bases and the V segment lost 3 bases, leaving 4 bases of the junction unmatched. This CDR3 has 15 residues. Germline assignment: CDR1 WNHNN and CDR2 SYGVQD (reference sequence). CDR3 protein: CASSDPGLAGGEQFF. DNA of the CDR3: TGCGCCAGCAGTGACCCTGGACTAGCGGGGGGGGAGCAGTTCTTC.

The chain uses TRBV7-6 and TRBJ1-1, with a tentative D call TRBD1 (6 bases). Germline CDR1 is SGHVS and CDR2 is FNYEAQ. V lost 0 bases to trimming and J lost 8 bases, with 16 bases between them. The CDR3 has 15 residues. DNA for the CDR3: TGTGCCAGCAGCTTAGCGCTAGTATTCAGGGGAGAAGCTTTCTTT. As protein: CASSLALVFRGEAFF. Supplemented by reference TRBV7-6 and TRBJ1-1, the full variable domain reads GAGVSQSPRYKVTKRGQDVALRCDPISGHVSLYWYRQALGQGPEFLTYFNYEAQQDKSGLPNDRFSAERPEGSISTLTIQRTEQRDSAMYRCASSLALVFRGEAFFGQGTRLTVV.

The V and J genes are TRBV5-1 and TRBJ1-3; 8 bases match TRBD1. V was clipped by 0 bases and J by 1 base; unmatched bases: 12. CDR3 length: 19 amino acids. Germline V CDR1 and CDR2: SGHRS, YFSETQ. Here the CDR3 DNA reads TGCGCCAGCAGCTTGGGAACAGGGGGAAGTCTTAGTTCTGGAAACACCATATATTTT. Translating gives CASSLGTGGSLSSGNTIYF.

This clone was seen a single time. CDR3 sequence (DNA): TGTGCCAGCAGCTTTATAGCGGGGGGAATCCATGAGCAGTTCTTC. It yields the protein CASSFIAGGIHEQFF. The V gene is TRBV5-6, the J gene TRBJ2-1; 10 positions match TRBD2. Germline CDR1 reads SGHDT; CDR2 reads YYEEEE. The CDR3 extends over 15 amino acids. V lost 2 bases, J lost 8 bases, and 7 bases stayed unmatched.

The chain is built from TRBV28 and TRBJ2-7, with 9 bases identical to TRBD1. Germline lookup yields CDR1 MDHEN and CDR2 SYDVKM. V gave up 4 bases and J gave up 5 bases; unmatched junction bases: 12. The CDR3 is 16 residues long. CDR3: CASSSPAGTGIHEQYF. Here the CDR3 DNA reads TGTGCCAGCAGTTCTCCAGCCGGGACAGGGATCCACGAGCAGTACTTC.

This sequence joins TRBV5-5 and TRBJ2-7; D is possibly TRBD1 (6 bases). Germline assignment: CDR1 SGHKS and CDR2 YYEKEE (reference sequence). There are 14 residues in the CDR3. The ends were cut back, 2 bases at V and 4 bases at J, with 13 bases in the middle. The CDR3 nucleotides read TGTGCCAGCAGCTTCCACAGGGAACAGTACGAGCAGTACTTC. This codes for CASSFHREQYEQYF. The full variable domain, in which reference TRBV5-5 and TRBJ2-7 provide the parts outside the CDR3, is DAGVTQSPTHLIKTRGQQVTLRCSPISGHKSVSWYQQVLGQGPQFIFQYYEKEERGRGNFPDRFSARQFPNYSSELNVNALLLGDSALYLCASSFHREQYEQYFGPGTRLTVT.

The chain uses TRBV6-5 and TRBJ1-2; 10 bases map to TRBD1. This CDR3 has 14 amino acids. In germline, CDR1 is MNHEY, CDR2 SVGAGI. V shed 7 bases, J shed 5 bases, and the junction held 7 bases outside the gene matches. As DNA, the CDR3 is TGTGCCAGCAACGACAGGGGGCGCAAATATGGCTACACCTTC. Translating it yields CASNDRGRKYGYTF.

The rearrangement links TRBV27 to TRBJ2-7; 9 positions match TRBD1. This CDR3 is 15 amino acids long. The V and J ends lost 8 bases and 4 bases, in that order; junction bases with no gene match: 12. Germline loops: CDR1 MNHEY, CDR2 SMNVEV (reference sequence). The CDR3 DNA follows: TGTGCCAGCGGGCGGATACAGGGGGCGAGGTACGAGCAGTACTTC. It translates to CASGRIQGARYEQYF.

The CDR3 bases are TGTGCCAGCAGTGAAAGTTCGGGGGGTCAGAGCTCCTACAATGAGCAGTTCTTC. Residues: CASSESSGGQSSYNEQFF. V gene TRBV6-1 combines with J gene TRBJ2-1; TRBD2 agrees at 7 bases. Germline CDR1 and CDR2: MNHNS and SASEGT. V dropped 2 bases and J dropped 0; count of bases not matched to a gene: 10. The CDR3 is made up of 18 amino acids.

The chain combines TRBV7-6 with TRBJ2-1; TRBD2 is a possible D gene (5 bases). CDR1 and CDR2 (germline): SGHVS, FNYEAQ. The CDR3 runs to 16 residues. V was clipped by 5 bases and J by 0 bases, with 14 bases between them. CDR3 coding DNA: TGTGCCAGCAGCCCGCGACTGGGGAGCTCCTACAATGAGCAGTTCTTC. This encodes CASSPRLGSSYNEQFF.

V usage is TRBV30 and J usage is TRBJ1-4, with 9 bases lining up with TRBD1. Unmatched junction bases numbered 4, after V lost 2 bases and J lost 6 bases. The CDR3 has 14 amino acids. The V gene's germline CDR1 is GTSNPN and CDR2 SVGIG (reference sequence). The CDR3 sequence: CAWSSGQGDEKLFF. The CDR3 DNA sequence: TGTGCCTGGAGTTCGGGACAGGGTGATGAAAAACTGTTTTTT.

The chain uses TRBV7-9 and TRBJ2-5, with D possibly matching TRBD2 (5 bases). V lost 4 bases and J lost 0, with 9 bases in between. CDR3 length equals 14 residues. CDR1 and CDR2 (germline): SEHNR, FQNEAQ (reference sequence). DNA for the CDR3: TGTGCCAGCAGCTCATCGGAGGACCAAGAGACCCAGTACTTC. It translates to CASSSSEDQETQYF.

This chain uses TRBV9 with TRBJ2-7; TRBD1 matches at 7 bases. With 0 bases clipped from V and 5 bases from J, the junction kept 8 bases outside the gene matches. Germline CDR1 reads SGDLS; CDR2 reads YYNGEE. CDR3 size: 15 residues. For the CDR3, the DNA is TGTGCCAGCAGCGTAGGACAGGGACGTGCCCACGAGCAGTACTTC. It encodes CASSVGQGRAHEQYF.

This clone was found once. The chain joins TRBV10-3 to TRBJ2-5; 9 positions agree with TRBD2. With V trimmed by 5 bases and J by 3 bases, 7 bases remained unmatched. Germline V gene data show CDR1 as ENHRY and CDR2 as SYGVKD. There are 15 residues in the CDR3. CDR3 nucleotides: TGTGCCATCAGTCTGGGGGTAGCGGGGGAAGAGACCCAGTACTTC. Translating gives CAISLGVAGEETQYF.

This chain connects TRBV5-6 to TRBJ2-3; D is perhaps TRBD1 (5 bases). Trimming shortened V by 2 bases and J by 6 bases, and 10 bases separated the two germline ends. Germline-derived CDR1 and CDR2 are SGHDT and YYEEEE. The CDR3 runs to 13 residues. CDR3 sequence reads: CASSLGVGDTQYF. In DNA, the CDR3 is TGTGCCAGCAGCTTAGGGGTTGGGGATACGCAGTATTTT.

This chain uses TRBV11-2 with TRBJ1-6; possible D gene TRBD1, 6 bases. CDR3 length: 13 amino acids. Deletions cut 3 bases from V and 11 bases from J, with 11 bases between. CDR1 and CDR2 (germline): SGHAT, FQNNGV. The CDR3 here is CASSFTGSAPLHF. The CDR3 coding sequence is TGTGCCAGCAGCTTTACAGGGTCTGCACCCCTCCACTTT.

The chain recombines TRBV27 with TRBJ2-2, with D maybe TRBD1 (6 bases). The CDR3 is made up of 18 amino acids. Trimming removed 1 base at V and 4 bases at J, with 19 bases between. The germline V gene has CDR1 MNHEY and CDR2 SMNVEV (reference sequence). The chain's CDR3 is CASSLLQGTPPSTGELFF. The CDR3 DNA sequence: TGTGCCAGCAGTTTATTGCAGGGGACACCACCATCCACCGGGGAGCTGTTTTTT.

The chain joins TRBV28 to TRBJ1-5; D remains unclear. Looked up from germline, CDR1 is MDHEN and CDR2 is SYDVKM. This CDR3 region has 15 residues. V shed 10 bases and J shed 3 bases, with 19 bases lying between them. This chain's CDR3 is CATREAPVFNQPQHF. CDR3 sequence (DNA): TGTGCCACCCGCGAGGCGCCCGTTTTCAATCAGCCCCAGCATTTT.

The chain carries TRBV25-1 and TRBJ2-5; 11 positions agree with TRBD2. This CDR3 has 18 residues. The J segment lost 4 bases and the V segment lost 0 bases, leaving 10 bases of the junction unmatched. The germline CDR1 and CDR2 sequences are MGHDK and SYGVNS. CDR3 coding DNA: TGTGCCAGCAGTGAATATTGGATAGCGGGGGGGTTTCGAGAGACCCAGTACTTC. Translating gives CASSEYWIAGGFRETQYF.

The rearrangement uses TRBV27 and TRBJ2-6; possibly TRBD2 for D (5 bases). Between the trimmed V and J ends, which lost 5 bases and 4 bases, there was a span of 12 bases. The length of the CDR3 is 15 residues. Germline CDR1 reads MNHEY; CDR2 reads SMNVEV (reference sequence). DNA for the CDR3: TGTGCCAGCAGTCCCTCGGGGTCCGGGGCCAACGTCCTGACTTTC. It encodes CASSPSGSGANVLTF.

The gene calls are TRBV29-1 and TRBJ2-5, with 10 bases fitting TRBD2. Per germline, CDR1 SQVTM and CDR2 ANQGSEA. The CDR3 contains 13 residues. V gave up 6 bases and J gave up 5 bases; unmatched junction bases: 6. The CDR3 protein is CSVPSGGAETQYF. DNA of the CDR3: TGCAGCGTCCCAAGCGGGGGGGCGGAGACCCAGTACTTC.

Details on this clone: The same CDR3 is also encoded by other DNA sequences in this sample. This chain uses TRBV5-1 with TRBJ1-4, with unresolved D. This CDR3 is 16 amino acids long. CDR1 is SGHRS, CDR2 YFSETQ, per germline. Deletions cut 1 base from V and 0 bases from J, with 10 bases between. The CDR3 DNA reads as TGCGCCAGCAGCTTGCGGACTGTAGCAACTAATGAAAAACTGTTTTTT. It specifies CASSLRTVATNEKLFF.

The chain couples TRBV10-3 to TRBJ2-7; D may be TRBD2 (5 bases). The CDR3 is made up of 16 amino acids. The V end lost 0 bases, the J end lost 2 bases, and 14 bases lay between the germline ends. Germline V gene sequence: CDR1 ENHRY, CDR2 SYGVKD. The CDR3 sequence: CAISESKASYTYEQYF. In DNA form, the CDR3 reads TGTGCCATCAGTGAGTCGAAGGCTAGCTATACCTACGAGCAGTACTTC.

The V call is TRBV28, the J call TRBJ1-2; 10 bases are a match to TRBD1. This CDR3 has 15 amino acids. Germline assignment: CDR1 MDHEN and CDR2 SYDVKM. V lost 5 bases, J lost 4 bases, and 7 bases stayed unmatched. The CDR3, as DNA: TGTGCCAGCAGTCCAGGGACAGGGGCCTCCTATGGCTACACCTTC. Protein: CASSPGTGASYGYTF.

The chain uses TRBV2 and TRBJ1-2; tentative D call: TRBD1 (5 bases). There are 14 residues in the CDR3. V was cut by 6 bases and J by 7 bases, with 18 bases left in between. CDR1 and CDR2 (germline): SNHLY, FYNNEI. Written as DNA, the CDR3 is TGTGCCAGCAGCCAAGCGACAGCCTGGGGTGGCTACACCTTC. Amino acids: CASSQATAWGGYTF.